This TCR beta chain was captured in a study of CD4 and CD8 cells across lung adenocarcinoma regions. One entry per CDR3 protein results from TCRdb running MiXCR on the PCR reads. The data contain about 11,000 distinct CDR3 sequences, roughly three fifths of them singletons. The germline V gene encodes CDR1 MNHEY and CDR2 SVGAGI. V was pared by 0 bases and J by 4 bases, with 10 bases between. The CDR3 has 15 residues. Donors had localized lung adenocarcinoma, a non-small cell lung cancer. This clonotype was observed a handful of times. The source is a male donor with lung adenocarcinoma. The CD4 and CD8 labels of this study may be unreliable. Sequenced material: CD8+ T cells from the margin of a lung tumor. The V and J genes are TRBV6-5 and TRBJ2-1; D unclear. The CDR3 DNA follows: TGTGCCAGCAGTTACTCTCGAGCATCTTACAATGAGCAGTTCTTC. Encoded protein: CASSYSRASYNEQFF.